This T cell receptor beta chain came from a study of T cells in Graves' hyperthyroidism and ophthalmopathy. Stable Graves' hyperthyroidism meant no ophthalmopathy progression within 18 months. Lactation, pregnancy, other autoimmune disease or uncontrolled infection led to exclusion of patients. Diagnoses rested on clinical symptoms, serum thyroxine and TRAb, thyroid ultrasound and orbital computed tomography. Authors of the study amplified TCR beta CDR3 regions from RNA transcripts. With the HTBI primer set, the TCR CDR3 went through a first round of RT-PCR. TCRdb recomputed calls from the multiplex PCR reads with MiXCR, one row per CDR3 protein. The sample holds about 560,000 distinct CDR3 sequences, 14% seen once. This CDR3 has 18 amino acids. The V segment lost 0 bases and the J segment 10 bases; nucleotides outside the gene matches: 13. Germline V gene lookup returns CDR1 SGHDN and CDR2 FVKESK.

The clonotype comes from a woman between 40 and 50 years old with Graves' hyperthyroidism. The V and J genes are TRBV14 and TRBJ1-6; 9 positions agree with TRBD1. Sequencing was performed on blood. Here the CDR3 reads CASSQETTGTGWKSPLHF. The DNA for the CDR3 is TGTGCCAGCAGCCAAGAGACGACCGGGACAGGGTGGAAATCACCCCTCCACTTT.